The 5 T cell receptor beta chains below come from one sample, sequenced in a study of OX40 agonist ivuxolimab in advanced cancers. TCRdb keeps only in-frame clones here, not all; method: immunoSEQ multiplex PCR. The data hold about 68,000 clones, with about 91% observed a single time. Material: CD4+ or CD8+ T cells sorted from blood, obtained in a trial of the OX40 agonist ivuxolimab. The receptor set was obtained from an adult with an advanced solid tumor such as melanoma, head and neck, liver or kidney cancer.

A word on this clone: A junction end diverges from the germline sequence, so it may reflect a read error. This sequence joins TRBV7-7 and TRBJ2-5; 16 bases match TRBD2. CDR3 length: 15 amino acids. Looked up from germline, CDR1 is SSHAT and CDR2 is FNYEAQ (reference sequence). CDR3 in DNA: TGTGCTAGCAGCTTGGGACTAGCGGGAGGGGAGACCCAGTACTTC. Translating gives CASSLGLAGGETQYF.

The genes are TRBV28 and TRBJ1-6; 8 bases map to TRBD1. Looked up from germline, CDR1 is MDHEN and CDR2 is SYDVKM. Germline trimming cut 2 bases from V and 7 bases from J; bases unmatched to any gene: 7. CDR3 size: 16 residues. Written as DNA, the CDR3 is TGTGCCAGCAGTTTACAGGGGGCTCTGCGGAATTCACCCCTCCACTTT. The encoded protein is CASSLQGALRNSPLHF.

This clone was counted once. The chain couples TRBV6-5 to TRBJ2-7, with D perhaps matching TRBD2 (6 bases). Germline V gene data show CDR1 as MNHEY and CDR2 as SVGAGI. CDR3 length: 12 amino acids. V lost 6 bases and J 6 bases, leaving 12 bases between the germline ends. CDR3 sequence reads: CASSPRAGEQYF. CDR3 nucleotide sequence: TGTGCCAGCAGCCCAAGAGCGGGCGAGCAGTACTTC.

In its sample, this clone was seen a few times. This chain connects TRBV28 to TRBJ1-5; no clear D gene. The CDR3 loop spans 12 amino acids. The V end was cut by 2 bases, the J end by 5 bases, with 4 bases between. CDR1 and CDR2 (germline): MDHEN, SYDVKM. The CDR3 DNA reads as TGTGCCAGCAGTTTACTACATCAGCCCCAGCATTTT. Residues: CASSLLHQPQHF.

V usage is TRBV9 and J usage is TRBJ2-5, with D possibly being TRBD2 (7 bases). The germline V and J ends were trimmed by 0 bases and 5 bases, with 14 bases remaining between them. The CDR3 covers 15 residues. Germline V lookup: CDR1 SGDLS, CDR2 YYNGEE. The CDR3 DNA reads TGTGCCAGCAGCGTAGAAGGGAGGGGGGGCGAGACCCAGTACTTC. It translates to CASSVEGRGGETQYF. Full variable domain (remainder filled in from reference TRBV9 and TRBJ2-5): DSGVTQTPKHLITATGQRVTLRCSPRSGDLSVYWYQQSLDQGLQFLIQYYNGEERAKGNILERFSAQQFPDLHSELNLSSLELGDSALYFCASSVEGRGGETQYFGPGTRLLVL.